These T cell receptor beta chains were read from a single sample in a study of blood T cell repertoires in COVID-19. Only in-frame clones appear in the TCRdb table, and some are missing; sequencing was by immunoSEQ multiplex PCR. The data show about 170,000 clones, under 90% seen once. The sequencing input was PBMCs or T cells enriched from blood (not recorded which). The receptors derive from a man aged 45 to 65 who had recovered from COVID-19. The CDR3 runs from the conserved cysteine through the conserved F or W. The order of the fields is D gene, V gene, J gene, clone size, CDR3 protein, CDR3 DNA. A D gene is named only where the DNA matches it firmly. Size tells how often a clone was seen (once, few, many) or the class of an expanded clone, and some rows leave it out.

TRBD2	TRBV3-1/TRBV3-2	TRBJ2-1	-	CASSQDTSGGPGQYNEQFF	TGTGCCAGCAGCCAAGATACCAGCGGGGGCCCCGGACAATACAATGAGCAGTTCTTC
-	TRBV27	TRBJ2-2	once	CASSLLAGWATGELFF	TGTGCCAGCAGTTTATTGGCAGGGTGGGCCACCGGGGAGCTGTTTTTT
TRBD1	TRBV2	TRBJ1-1	-	CASSAMELTGGAFF	TGTGCCAGCAGTGCAATGGAATTGACAGGGGGAGCTTTCTTT
TRBD1	TRBV7-9	TRBJ2-2	-	CASSGTGGVGGELFF	TGTGCCAGCAGCGGGACAGGGGGCGTCGGCGGGGAGCTGTTTTTT
-	TRBV5-1	TRBJ2-2	-	CASSLSGNGELFF	TGCGCCAGCAGCTTGTCGGGAAACGGGGAGCTGTTTTTT
-	TRBV7-9	TRBJ2-7	-	CASRPGHFYEQYF	TGTGCCAGCAGACCGGGACACTTCTACGAGCAGTACTTC
-	TRBV6-2/TRBV6-3	TRBJ1-1	once	CASSYSSLGGTEAFF	TGTGCCAGCAGTTACTCGTCCTTAGGCGGCACTGAAGCTTTCTTT
TRBD1	TRBV10-3	TRBJ1-5	-	CAISGTGPEPQHF	TGTGCCATCAGCGGGACAGGTCCAGAGCCCCAGCATTTT
-	TRBV5-8	TRBJ1-6	-	CASNPLYAGTSNSPLHF	TGTGCCAGCAACCCTCTTTACGCGGGGACCTCTAATTCACCCCTCCACTTT
TRBD2	TRBV4-1	TRBJ2-7	-	CASSQDPGGRYEQYF	TGCGCCAGCAGCCAAGATCCGGGGGGGCGCTACGAGCAGTACTTC